A selection of T cell receptor beta chains follows, all from one sample in a study of beta chain features in type 1 diabetes. Sequenced by immunoSEQ multiplex PCR; TCRdb stores in-frame clones only, minus some. This table has 900,000 or so clones, about 17% appearing once. The sample was naive CD4+ T cells from blood. These receptors were taken from a woman between 18 and 30 years old in good health. The CDR3 runs from the conserved cysteine through the conserved F or W. The D gene is left open where the match is weak. A row's size may be missing; if present it is once, few, many or a size class.

few,TRBV18,TRBJ1-4,.,CASSYSGNEKLFF,TGTGCCAGCTCGTACAGCGGAAATGAAAAACTGTTTTTT
.,TRBV10-3,TRBJ2-7,.,CAISLGKYEQYF,TGTGCCATCAGTCTAGGGAAATACGAGCAGTACTTC
.,TRBV15,TRBJ2-5,TRBD2,CATTASGVGTQYF,TGTGCCACCACAGCTAGCGGAGTGGGGACCCAGTACTTC
few,TRBV5-6,TRBJ2-1,TRBD1,CASSLAGTGNEQFF,TGTGCCAGCAGCTTGGCCGGGACAGGCAATGAGCAGTTCTTC
.,TRBV9,TRBJ2-3,.,CASSVEIATDTQYF,TGTGCCAGCAGCGTAGAGATAGCCACAGATACGCAGTATTTT
few,TRBV5-1,TRBJ2-7,TRBD1,CASSFSGQSAYEQYF,TGCGCCAGCAGCTTTTCGGGACAGTCCGCCTACGAGCAGTACTTC
.,TRBV5-1,TRBJ1-1,TRBD1,CASSSRQGVTEAFF,TGCGCCAGCAGCTCGCGACAGGGGGTGACTGAAGCTTTCTTT
few,TRBV7-9,TRBJ1-4,TRBD1,CASSLRQGATNEKLFF,TGTGCCAGCAGCTTACGACAGGGAGCAACTAATGAAAAACTGTTTTTT
few,TRBV19,TRBJ2-3,.,CASSIGRRTHTDTQYF,TGTGCCAGTAGTATAGGGAGGAGAACCCACACAGATACGCAGTATTTT
few,TRBV19,TRBJ2-1,.,CASSIRRLGFDNEQFF,TGTGCCAGTAGTATTCGGCGGCTGGGATTCGACAATGAGCAGTTCTTC
.,TRBV11-2,TRBJ2-7,TRBD1,CASSFPDRGTYEQYF,TGTGCCAGCAGCTTCCCGGACAGGGGGACGTACGAGCAGTACTTC
few,TRBV5-1,TRBJ2-1,.,CASSFITGDNEQFF,TGCGCCAGCAGCTTTATAACGGGGGACAATGAGCAGTTCTTC
few,TRBV5-1,TRBJ1-2,TRBD1,CASSLAGQGSGYTF,TGCGCCAGCAGCTTGGCGGGACAGGGAAGTGGCTACACCTTC
.,TRBV28,TRBJ1-5,TRBD1,CASRAGGDGNQPQHF,TGTGCCAGTCGTGCAGGGGGTGACGGTAATCAGCCCCAGCATTTT
.,TRBV5-1,TRBJ2-7,TRBD1,CASSFLAGGSYEQYF,TGCGCCAGCAGCTTCCTGGCAGGGGGATCCTACGAGCAGTACTTC
.,TRBV7-2,TRBJ1-1,.,CASSLFRGQPEAFF,TGTGCCAGCAGCTTATTTCGGGGACAACCCGAAGCTTTCTTT
.,TRBV5-1,TRBJ2-1,TRBD2,CASSFRLAGPNEQFF,TGCGCCAGCAGCTTTAGACTAGCGGGGCCAAATGAGCAGTTCTTC
few,TRBV19,TRBJ2-1,.,CASSPRGWSPYNEQFF,TGTGCCAGTAGTCCCCGGGGTTGGTCCCCCTACAATGAGCAGTTCTTC
few,TRBV19,TRBJ1-2,.,CASSIPAGRDFRSGYTF,TGTGCCAGTAGTATCCCTGCCGGAAGGGACTTTCGATCGGGCTACACCTTC
.,TRBV5-4,TRBJ2-3,TRBD2,CASSLGLAGELDTQYF,TGTGCCAGCAGCTTGGGACTAGCGGGAGAGTTAGATACGCAGTATTTT
.,TRBV2,TRBJ2-7,.,CASSARDWDYEQYF,TGTGCCAGCAGCGCCCGGGACTGGGACTACGAGCAGTACTTC
few,TRBV7-9,TRBJ2-2,.,CASSKERRMLPGELFF,TGTGCCAGCAGCAAAGAACGGCGCATGCTCCCCGGGGAGCTGTTTTTT
.,TRBV2,TRBJ2-4,TRBD2,CASSEAGLAANIQYF,TGTGCCAGCAGTGAAGCGGGACTAGCGGCGAACATTCAGTACTTC
few,TRBV11-2,TRBJ1-2,TRBD1,CASSPRQGLYGYTF,TGTGCCAGCAGCCCAAGACAGGGCCTCTATGGCTACACCTTC
.,TRBV5-4,TRBJ2-6,.,CASSQITGSGANVLTF,TGTGCCAGCAGTCAAATTACTGGCTCTGGGGCCAACGTCCTGACTTTC
.,TRBV7-3,TRBJ1-2,.,CASSSDRLGVPTGRSF,TGTGCCAGCAGCTCGGACCGACTGGGGGTCCCGACTGGTAGGTCCTTC